Below are 16 T cell receptor beta chains sequenced from a single sample in a study of OX40 agonist ivuxolimab in advanced cancers. TCRdb keeps only in-frame clones here, not all; method: immunoSEQ multiplex PCR. The data hold under 100,000 clones, with 89% observed a single time. Specimen: CD4+ or CD8+ T cells sorted from blood, collected in a trial of the OX40 agonist ivuxolimab. These receptors originate from an adult with an advanced solid tumor such as melanoma, head and neck, liver or kidney cancer.

This clone was detected only once. CDR3 in DNA: TGTGCCAGCAGTGGGCAGGGAAATGAGCAGTTCTTC. Protein sequence: CASSGQGNEQFF. This chain joins TRBV6-4 and TRBJ2-1, with D perhaps matching TRBD1 (5 bases). This CDR3 region has 12 residues. Germline lookup yields CDR1 MRHNA and CDR2 SNTAGT. The V and J ends lost 4 bases and 7 bases respectively, with 8 bases between them.

This clone was observed once. V gene TRBV25-1 combines with J gene TRBJ2-7; D is unresolved. V was cut by 6 bases and J by 3 bases, with 6 bases left in between. From germline, CDR1 is MGHDK and CDR2 SYGVNS. This CDR3 has 11 residues. CDR3 residues: CASSANYEQYF. DNA for the CDR3: TGTGCCAGCAGCGCTAACTACGAGCAGTACTTC.

The chain has TRBV4-3 and TRBJ2-1; 8 nucleotides line up with TRBD2. V trimming: 3 bases; J trimming: 3 bases; junction bases outside the gene matches: 10. This CDR3 contains 17 residues. The germline V gene encodes CDR1 LGHNA and CDR2 YSLEER. CDR3 DNA sequence: TGCGCCAGCAGCCAGTCTCCCCGACTAGCGTACTACAATGAGCAGTTCTTC. Its translation is CASSQSPRLAYYNEQFF.

This chain links TRBV6-6 with TRBJ2-7, with 12 bases lining up with TRBD2. J gave up 6 bases and V 5 bases, and 11 bases lay outside the gene matches. Germline CDR1 reads MNHNY; CDR2 reads SVGAGI (reference sequence). This CDR3 is built from 16 residues. CDR3 nucleotide sequence: TGTGCCAGCAGTCCCGATCTAGCGGGAGGGCCGTCCGAGCAGTACTTC. Translating it yields CASSPDLAGGPSEQYF.

V usage is TRBV2 and J usage is TRBJ2-7; either TRBD1 or TRBD2 may supply D (5 bases each). The germline V and J ends were trimmed by 5 bases and 4 bases, with 15 bases remaining between them. The CDR3 runs to 14 residues. Germline CDR1 reads SNHLY; CDR2 reads FYNNEI. CDR3 protein: CASSYPGPTYEQYF. The CDR3, as DNA: TGTGCCAGCAGTTACCCGGGACCGACATACGAGCAGTACTTC.

The gene calls are TRBV5-1 and TRBJ2-2, with TRBD1 matching 12 bases. The V gene end was trimmed by 7 bases and the J gene end by 6 bases; junction bases not matched to a gene: 1. Per germline, CDR1 SGHRS and CDR2 YFSETQ. This CDR3 is built from 13 residues. The CDR3 sequence is CASGTGGPGELFF. The DNA of the CDR3 is TGCGCCAGCGGGACAGGGGGCCCCGGGGAGCTGTTTTTT.

V gene TRBV19 combines with J gene TRBJ2-3; 8 bases match TRBD2. Unmatched junction bases numbered 11, after V lost 7 bases and J lost 5 bases. This CDR3 is 15 amino acids long. Germline assignment: CDR1 LNHDA and CDR2 SQIVND (reference sequence). The CDR3 protein is CASTDTGGWGDTQYF. CDR3 coding DNA: TGTGCCAGTACGGATACGGGAGGGTGGGGAGATACGCAGTATTTT. Filled out from reference TRBV19 and TRBJ2-3, the complete variable domain reads DGGITQSPKYLFRKEGQNVTLSCEQNLNHDAMYWYRQDPGQGLRLIYYSQIVNDFQKGDIAEGYSVSREKKESFPLTVTSAQKNPTAFYLCASTDTGGWGDTQYFGPGTRLTVL.

CDR3 sequence: CASSLGQSYEQYF. For the CDR3, the DNA is TGCGCCAGCAGCTTAGGACAGAGCTACGAGCAGTACTTC. This sequence joins TRBV5-1 and TRBJ2-7; D is possibly TRBD1 (6 bases). Trimming removed 2 bases at V and 3 bases at J, with 9 bases between. CDR3 size: 13 residues. In germline, CDR1 is SGHRS, CDR2 YFSETQ.

About this clone: The sample has other DNA sequences that encode this CDR3 too. CDR3 amino acids: CASSVDRGNTEAFF. The CDR3 DNA reads as TGTGCCAGCAGCGTGGACAGGGGGAACACTGAAGCTTTCTTT. The V call is TRBV9, the J call TRBJ1-1; 9 bases are a match to TRBD1. From germline, CDR1 is SGDLS and CDR2 YYNGEE. The ends lost 2 bases at V and 1 base at J; junction bases unmatched: 0. The CDR3 loop spans 14 amino acids. Based on the CDR3 plus reference TRBV9 and TRBJ1-1, the full variable domain is DSGVTQTPKHLITATGQRVTLRCSPRSGDLSVYWYQQSLDQGLQFLIQYYNGEERAKGNILERFSAQQFPDLHSELNLSSLELGDSALYFCASSVDRGNTEAFFGQGTRLTVV.

In this sample, this clone turned up once. This rearrangement joins TRBV19 to TRBJ1-5, with D possibly TRBD1 on 6 matching bases. This CDR3 region has 13 residues. Deletions cut 4 bases from V and 5 bases from J, with 9 bases between. Germline V lookup: CDR1 LNHDA, CDR2 SQIVND (reference sequence). The CDR3 sequence: CASSRGGDQPQHF. DNA for the CDR3: TGTGCCAGTAGTAGAGGGGGAGATCAGCCCCAGCATTTT.

V usage is TRBV4-3 and J usage is TRBJ1-3, with TRBD1 matching 7 bases. Germline CDR1 is LGHNA and CDR2 is YSLEER. V was pared by 1 base and J by 0 bases, with 3 bases of the junction left unmatched. The length of the CDR3 is 16 residues. The chain's CDR3 is CASSQVRTGSGNTIYF. For the CDR3, the DNA is TGCGCCAGCAGCCAAGTTCGGACAGGCTCTGGAAACACCATATATTTT.

V and J are TRBV7-8 and TRBJ2-7; no clear D gene. Germline V gives CDR1 SGHVS, CDR2 FQNEAQ. The V end lost 3 bases, the J end lost 0 bases, and 12 bases lay between the germline ends. The CDR3 spans 15 residues. CDR3 sequence reads: CASSFPDGSSYEQYF. CDR3 nucleotide sequence: TGTGCCAGCAGCTTTCCTGACGGTAGCTCCTACGAGCAGTACTTC.

This chain uses TRBV4-2 with TRBJ1-5, with TRBD1 identical over 8 bases. This CDR3 is 15 amino acids long. In germline, CDR1 is LGHNA, CDR2 YNFKEQ. V shed 2 bases and J 4 bases; nucleotides not matched to a gene: 4. This CDR3 is CASSQPGQGNQPQHF. The CDR3 DNA sequence: TGTGCCAGCAGCCAACCTGGACAGGGAAATCAGCCCCAGCATTTT.

The sample holds one count of this clone. This chain joins TRBV27 and TRBJ2-4, with no clear D. The germline gives CDR1 MNHEY, CDR2 SMNVEV (reference sequence). The ends were cut back, 5 bases at V and 0 bases at J, with 5 bases in the middle. The length of the CDR3 is 13 residues. CDR3 nucleotides: TGTGCCAGCAGTCCCCTAGCCAAAAACATTCAGTACTTC. It translates to CASSPLAKNIQYF.

This clone has a handful of counts. The chain recombines TRBV4-3 with TRBJ2-7; 7 nucleotides line up with TRBD1. V gave up 0 bases and J gave up 3 bases; unmatched junction bases: 8. Germline lookup yields CDR1 LGHNA and CDR2 YSLEER. CDR3 length equals 16 residues. The CDR3 bases are TGCGCCAGCAGCCAAGACTACAGGGGTATGGACTACGAGCAGTACTTC. Residues: CASSQDYRGMDYEQYF.

The chain links TRBV7-9 to TRBJ2-1, with D unresolved. The CDR3 runs to 17 residues. Per germline, CDR1 SEHNR and CDR2 FQNEAQ (reference sequence). Trimming removed 5 bases from V and 6 bases from J, with 23 bases in between. CDR3: CASSRIHLTVVLNEQFF. In nucleotides, the CDR3 is TGTGCCAGCAGCCGTATTCACCTAACGGTAGTTCTCAATGAGCAGTTCTTC. Full variable domain (missing parts from reference TRBV7-9 and TRBJ2-1): DTGVSQNPRHKITKRGQNVTFRCDPISEHNRLYWYRQTLGQGPEFLTYFQNEAQLEKSRLLSDRFSAERPKGSFSTLEIQRTEQGDSAMYLCASSRIHLTVVLNEQFFGPGTRLTVL.